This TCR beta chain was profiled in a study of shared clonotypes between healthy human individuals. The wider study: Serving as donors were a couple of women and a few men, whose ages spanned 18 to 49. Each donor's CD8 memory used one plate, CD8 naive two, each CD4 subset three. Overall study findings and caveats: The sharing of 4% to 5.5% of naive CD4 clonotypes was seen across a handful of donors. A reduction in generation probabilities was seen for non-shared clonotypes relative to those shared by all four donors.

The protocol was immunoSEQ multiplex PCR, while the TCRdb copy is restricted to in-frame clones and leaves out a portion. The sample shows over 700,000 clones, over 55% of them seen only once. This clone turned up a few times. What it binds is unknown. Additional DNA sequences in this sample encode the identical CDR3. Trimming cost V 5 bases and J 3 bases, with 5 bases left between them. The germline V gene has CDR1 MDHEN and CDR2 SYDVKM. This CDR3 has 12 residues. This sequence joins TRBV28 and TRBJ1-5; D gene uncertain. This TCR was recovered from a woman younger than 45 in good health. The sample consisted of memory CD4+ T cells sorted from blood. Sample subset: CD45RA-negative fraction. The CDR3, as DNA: TGTGCCAGCAGTACGGTCAATCAGCCCCAGCATTTT. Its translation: CASSTVNQPQHF. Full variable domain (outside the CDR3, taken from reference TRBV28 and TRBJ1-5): DVKVTQSSRYLVKRTGEKVFLECVQDMDHENMFWYRQDPGLGLRLIYFSYDVKMKEKGDIPEGYSVSREKKERFSLILESASTNQTSMYLCASSTVNQPQHFGDGTRLSIL.